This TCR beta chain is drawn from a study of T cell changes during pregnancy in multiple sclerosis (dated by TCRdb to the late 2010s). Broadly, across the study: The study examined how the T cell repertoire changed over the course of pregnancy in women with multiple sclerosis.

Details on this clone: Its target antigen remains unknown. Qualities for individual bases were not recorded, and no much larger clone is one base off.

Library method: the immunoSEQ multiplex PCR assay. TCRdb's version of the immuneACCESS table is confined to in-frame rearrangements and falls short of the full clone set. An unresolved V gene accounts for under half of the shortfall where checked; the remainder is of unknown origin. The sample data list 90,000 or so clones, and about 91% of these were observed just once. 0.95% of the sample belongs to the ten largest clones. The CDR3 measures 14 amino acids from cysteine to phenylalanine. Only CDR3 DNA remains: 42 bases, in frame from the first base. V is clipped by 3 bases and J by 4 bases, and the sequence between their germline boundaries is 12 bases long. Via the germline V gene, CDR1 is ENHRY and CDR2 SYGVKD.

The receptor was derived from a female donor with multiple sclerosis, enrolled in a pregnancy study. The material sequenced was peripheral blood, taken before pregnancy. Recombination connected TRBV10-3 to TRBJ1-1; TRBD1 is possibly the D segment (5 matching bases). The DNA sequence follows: TGTGCCATCAGTGAAGTCGGGGGTCGCACTGAAGCTTTCTTT. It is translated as CAISEVGGRTEAFF.